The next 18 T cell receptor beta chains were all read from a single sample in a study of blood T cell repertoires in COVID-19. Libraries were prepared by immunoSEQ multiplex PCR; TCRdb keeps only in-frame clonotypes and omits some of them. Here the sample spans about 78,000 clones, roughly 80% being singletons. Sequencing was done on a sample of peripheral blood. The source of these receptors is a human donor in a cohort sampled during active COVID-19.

The CDR3 sequence: CASSLATRGEQYF. In DNA form, the CDR3 reads TGTGCCAGCAGCTTGGCAACGAGGGGGGAGCAGTACTTC. V and J are TRBV5-5 and TRBJ2-7; tentatively, D is TRBD1 (6 bases). The germline V gene encodes CDR1 SGHKS and CDR2 YYEKEE (reference sequence). V shed 0 bases and J shed 7 bases, with 11 bases lying between them. The CDR3 contains 13 residues.

The CDR3 is CASSSETGYGYTF. The CDR3 nucleotides are TGCGCCAGCAGCTCAGAGACAGGGTATGGCTACACCTTC. The chain has TRBV5-1 and TRBJ1-2; 7 bases agree with TRBD1. The CDR3 has 13 amino acids. V lost 3 bases, J lost 5 bases, and 4 bases stayed unmatched. Germline V gene sequence: CDR1 SGHRS, CDR2 YFSETQ.

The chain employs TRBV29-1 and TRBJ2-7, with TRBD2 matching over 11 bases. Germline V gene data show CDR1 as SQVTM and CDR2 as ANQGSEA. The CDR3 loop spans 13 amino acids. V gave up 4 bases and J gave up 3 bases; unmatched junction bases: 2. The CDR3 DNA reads TGCAGCGTTGGACTAGCGGGGCTCTACGAGCAGTACTTC. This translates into CSVGLAGLYEQYF.

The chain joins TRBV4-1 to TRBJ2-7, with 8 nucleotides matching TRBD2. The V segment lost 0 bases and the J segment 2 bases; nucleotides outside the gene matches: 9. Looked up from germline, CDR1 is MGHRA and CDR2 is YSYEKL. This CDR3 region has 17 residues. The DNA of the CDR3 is TGCGCCAGCAGCCAAGAAGCGCTTGGGACTAGACCCTACGAGCAGTACTTC. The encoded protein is CASSQEALGTRPYEQYF.

The CDR3: CASSEIAGSYEQYV. The CDR3 DNA reads as TGTGCCAGCAGTGAGATAGCAGGGTCCTACGAGCAGTACGTC. The genes are TRBV2 and TRBJ2-7; tentative D call: TRBD1 (5 bases). The V gene lost 3 bases and the J gene lost 1 base, with 10 bases spanning the gap. Germline CDR1 SNHLY, CDR2 FYNNEI. The CDR3 contains 14 residues.

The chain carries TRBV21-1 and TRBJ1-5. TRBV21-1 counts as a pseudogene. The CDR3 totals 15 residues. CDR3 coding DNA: TGTGCCAGCAGCAGGAGGGCCGGGGGAAATCAGCCCCAGCATTTT. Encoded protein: CASSRRAGGNQPQHF.

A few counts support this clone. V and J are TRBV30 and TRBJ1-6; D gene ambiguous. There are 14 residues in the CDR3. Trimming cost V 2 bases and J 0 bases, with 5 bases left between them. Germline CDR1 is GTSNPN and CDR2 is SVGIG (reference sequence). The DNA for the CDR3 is TGTGCCTGGAGTCAGTTCTCCTATAATTCACCCCTCCACTTT. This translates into CAWSQFSYNSPLHF. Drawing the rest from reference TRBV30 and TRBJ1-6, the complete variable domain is SQTIHQWPATLVQPVGSPLSLECTVEGTSNPNLYWYRQAAGRGLQLLFYSVGIGQISSEVPQNLSASRPQDRQFILSSKKLLLSDSGFYLCAWSQFSYNSPLHFGNGTRLTVT.

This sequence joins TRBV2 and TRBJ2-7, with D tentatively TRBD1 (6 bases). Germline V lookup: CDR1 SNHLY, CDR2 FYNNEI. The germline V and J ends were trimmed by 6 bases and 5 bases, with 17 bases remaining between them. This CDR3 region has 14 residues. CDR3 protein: CASRGNREVDEQYF. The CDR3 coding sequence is TGTGCCAGCAGGGGAAACAGGGAAGTCGACGAGCAGTACTTC.

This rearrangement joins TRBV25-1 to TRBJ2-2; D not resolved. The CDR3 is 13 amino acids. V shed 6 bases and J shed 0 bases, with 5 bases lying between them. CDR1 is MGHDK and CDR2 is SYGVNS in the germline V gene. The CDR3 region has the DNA TGTGCCAGCAGGGAGACGAACACCGGGGAGCTGTTTTTT. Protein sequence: CASRETNTGELFF.

The CDR3 sequence: CASSQVGANTEAFF. The CDR3 coding sequence is TGTGCCAGCAGCCAAGTAGGAGCGAACACTGAAGCTTTCTTT. V and J are TRBV25-1 and TRBJ1-1; no clear D. Trimming shortened V by 6 bases and J by 1 base, and 12 bases separated the two germline ends. The CDR3 is made up of 14 amino acids. CDR1 is MGHDK, CDR2 SYGVNS, per germline.

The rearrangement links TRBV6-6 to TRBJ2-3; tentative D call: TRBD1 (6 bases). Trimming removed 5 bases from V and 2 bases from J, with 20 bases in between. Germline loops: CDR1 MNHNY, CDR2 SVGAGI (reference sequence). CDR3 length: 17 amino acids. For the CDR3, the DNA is TGTGCCAGCAGTCCCGCCTCGAGGGGGAATTACACAGATACGCAGTATTTT. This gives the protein CASSPASRGNYTDTQYF.

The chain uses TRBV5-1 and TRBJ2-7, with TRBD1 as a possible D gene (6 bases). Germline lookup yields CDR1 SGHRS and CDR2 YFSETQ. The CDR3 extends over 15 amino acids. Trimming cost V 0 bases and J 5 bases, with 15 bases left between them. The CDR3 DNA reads TGCGCCAGCAGCTTGGGCAGGGGCGGTAGTGACGAGCAGTACTTC. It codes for CASSLGRGGSDEQYF.

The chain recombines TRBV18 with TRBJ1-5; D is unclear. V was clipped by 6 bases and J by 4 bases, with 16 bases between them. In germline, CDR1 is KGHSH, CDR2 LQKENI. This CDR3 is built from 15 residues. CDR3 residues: CASSQVPGRNQPQHF. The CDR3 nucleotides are TGTGCCAGCTCCCAAGTCCCGGGGAGGAATCAGCCCCAGCATTTT.

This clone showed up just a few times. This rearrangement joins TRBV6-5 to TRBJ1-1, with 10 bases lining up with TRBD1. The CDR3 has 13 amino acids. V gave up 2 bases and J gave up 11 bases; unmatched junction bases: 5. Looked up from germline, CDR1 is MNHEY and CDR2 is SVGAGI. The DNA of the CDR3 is TGTGCCAGCAGTTACCCCGGGACAGGGGACGCTTTCTTT. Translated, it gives CASSYPGTGDAFF.

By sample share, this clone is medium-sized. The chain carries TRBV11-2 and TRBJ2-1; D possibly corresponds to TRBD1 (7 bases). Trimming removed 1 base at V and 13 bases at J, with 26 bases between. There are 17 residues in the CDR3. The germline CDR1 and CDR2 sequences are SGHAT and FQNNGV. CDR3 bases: TGTGCCAGCAGCTTAGTCGGCGCAGGGGGGACCATTGGTAGCCAGTTCTTC. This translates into CASSLVGAGGTIGSQFF.

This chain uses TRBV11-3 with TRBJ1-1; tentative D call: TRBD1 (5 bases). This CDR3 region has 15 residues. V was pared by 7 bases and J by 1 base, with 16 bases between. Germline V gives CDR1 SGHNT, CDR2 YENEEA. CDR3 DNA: TGTGCCAGCACCCGAGATGGGGCAGAGAACACTGAAGCTTTCTTT. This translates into CASTRDGAENTEAFF.

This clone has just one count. CDR3 in amino acids: CASSVRTGPTGELFF. DNA for the CDR3: TGTGCCAGCAGCGTCCGGACAGGACCCACCGGGGAGCTGTTTTTT. This chain links TRBV9 with TRBJ2-2; 7 nucleotides match TRBD1. Germline V gene data show CDR1 as SGDLS and CDR2 as YYNGEE. This CDR3 comprises 15 residues. V gave up 2 bases and J gave up 4 bases; unmatched junction bases: 5. Looking up the rest from reference TRBV9 and TRBJ2-2 gives the full variable domain: DSGVTQTPKHLITATGQRVTLRCSPRSGDLSVYWYQQSLDQGLQFLIQYYNGEERAKGNILERFSAQQFPDLHSELNLSSLELGDSALYFCASSVRTGPTGELFFGEGSRLTVL.

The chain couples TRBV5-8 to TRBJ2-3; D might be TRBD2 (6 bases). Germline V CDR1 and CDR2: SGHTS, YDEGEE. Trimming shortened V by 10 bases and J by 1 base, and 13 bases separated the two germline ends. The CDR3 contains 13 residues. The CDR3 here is CAGSGGGTDTQYF. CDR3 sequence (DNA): TGTGCCGGATCAGGAGGGGGCACAGATACGCAGTATTTT.